The rows below give T cell receptor beta chains drawn from one sample of a study of T cell repertoires in cytomegalovirus infection. Via MiXCR, TCRdb re-called the reads, giving one row per CDR3 protein. The sample has hundreds of thousands of distinct CDR3 sequences; roughly 33% are singletons. Their target antigens are unknown. The starting material was cultured PBMCs, obtained from culture after CMV antigen stimulation. These TCRs come from a human donor in good health (CMV status not recorded). Some clones in this sample may be carry-over from other donors' samples. CDR3s include the opening cysteine and the closing phenylalanine or tryptophan. Fields, in order: V gene, CDR3 length, clone size, J gene, D gene, CDR3 protein, CDR3 DNA. A D gene is named only where the DNA matches it firmly. Size is stated for part of the rows, as once, few or many counts, or as a class when the clone is expanded.

v_gene: TRBV19; len: 12; abundance: -; j_gene: TRBJ2-2; d_gene: -; CDR3aa: CASSIVPGELFF; CDR3nt: TGTGCCAGTAGTATTGTTCCCGGGGAGCTGTTTTTT
v_gene: TRBV6-5; len: 16; abundance: many; j_gene: TRBJ2-1; d_gene: TRBD1; CDR3aa: CASSRPSRGSYNEQFF; CDR3nt: TGTGCCAGCAGTCGTCCTTCCAGGGGGTCCTACAATGAGCAGTTCTTC
v_gene: TRBV4-2; len: 11; abundance: few; j_gene: TRBJ1-6; d_gene: -; CDR3aa: CASSQGAPLHF; CDR3nt: TGTGCCAGCAGCCAAGGAGCACCCCTCCACTTT
v_gene: TRBV4-1; len: 16; abundance: -; j_gene: TRBJ2-3; d_gene: TRBD2; CDR3aa: CASSQDYGGAIYTQYF; CDR3nt: TGCGCCAGCAGCCAAGATTACGGGGGGGCCATCTATACGCAGTATTTT
v_gene: TRBV27; len: 15; abundance: few; j_gene: TRBJ1-4; d_gene: -; CDR3aa: CASGPRTATNEKLFF; CDR3nt: TGTGCCAGCGGACCTCGGACTGCAACTAATGAAAAACTGTTTTTT
v_gene: TRBV28; len: 15; abundance: -; j_gene: TRBJ1-1; d_gene: TRBD1; CDR3aa: CASSLLSGGNTEAFF; CDR3nt: TGTGCCAGCAGTTTATTGTCAGGGGGCAACACTGAAGCTTTCTTT
v_gene: TRBV7-9; len: 15; abundance: few; j_gene: TRBJ2-7; d_gene: TRBD1; CDR3aa: CASSPPDRVGYEQYF; CDR3nt: TGTGCCAGCAGCCCTCCCGACAGGGTCGGCTACGAGCAGTACTTC
v_gene: TRBV12-3/TRBV12-4; len: 13; abundance: -; j_gene: TRBJ1-2; d_gene: TRBD1; CDR3aa: CASRPDRGYGYTF; CDR3nt: TGTGCCAGCAGACCGGACAGGGGTTATGGCTACACCTTC
v_gene: TRBV29-1; len: 13; abundance: few; j_gene: TRBJ2-2; d_gene: TRBD2; CDR3aa: CSALAGAGGELFF; CDR3nt: TGCAGCGCTCTAGCGGGGGCGGGCGGGGAGCTGTTTTTT
v_gene: TRBV11-2; len: 14; abundance: -; j_gene: TRBJ2-1; d_gene: TRBD2; CDR3aa: CASSLLAAHNEQFF; CDR3nt: TGTGCCAGCAGCTTACTAGCGGCGCACAATGAGCAGTTCTTC
v_gene: TRBV28; len: 15; abundance: -; j_gene: TRBJ1-2; d_gene: -; CDR3aa: CASSSWPRDVDGYTF; CDR3nt: TGTGCCAGCAGTAGTTGGCCCCGGGACGTAGATGGCTACACCTTC
v_gene: TRBV20-1; len: 14; abundance: -; j_gene: TRBJ2-7; d_gene: TRBD2; CDR3aa: CSASRTSGSDEQYF; CDR3nt: TGCAGTGCTTCCCGGACTAGCGGGAGCGACGAGCAGTACTTC
v_gene: TRBV6-5; len: 15; abundance: -; j_gene: TRBJ1-6; d_gene: -; CDR3aa: CASSYSARGSSPLHF; CDR3nt: TGTGCCAGCAGTTACTCGGCCAGGGGCTCTTCACCCCTCCACTTT
v_gene: TRBV12-3/TRBV12-4; len: 15; abundance: few; j_gene: TRBJ2-2; d_gene: -; CDR3aa: CASIRGSGEIGELFF; CDR3nt: TGTGCCAGCATCCGGGGTTCAGGGGAAATCGGGGAGCTGTTTTTT
v_gene: TRBV10-3; len: 14; abundance: -; j_gene: TRBJ2-3; d_gene: TRBD1; CDR3aa: CAIMKDRDTDTQYF; CDR3nt: TGTGCCATCATGAAGGACAGGGACACAGATACGCAGTATTTT
v_gene: TRBV7-8; len: 15; abundance: -; j_gene: TRBJ2-1; d_gene: TRBD1; CDR3aa: CASSLVGRGLNEQFF; CDR3nt: TGTGCCAGCAGCTTAGTAGGCAGGGGGCTGAATGAGCAGTTCTTC
v_gene: TRBV6-2/TRBV6-3; len: 11; abundance: -; j_gene: TRBJ2-5; d_gene: -; CDR3aa: CASSYRATQYF; CDR3nt: TGTGCCAGCAGTTACCGTGCGACCCAGTACTTC
v_gene: TRBV11-3; len: 9; abundance: -; j_gene: TRBJ2-7; d_gene: -; CDR3aa: CASSIEQYF; CDR3nt: TGTGCCAGCAGCATAGAGCAGTACTTC
v_gene: TRBV20-1; len: 13; abundance: -; j_gene: TRBJ2-1; d_gene: -; CDR3aa: CSARRLLADEQFF; CDR3nt: TGCAGTGCTAGAAGACTCCTAGCTGATGAGCAGTTCTTC
v_gene: TRBV2; len: 15; abundance: -; j_gene: TRBJ2-7; d_gene: -; CDR3aa: CASSPGDLIPYEQYF; CDR3nt: TGTGCCAGCAGCCCAGGAGACCTAATCCCCTACGAGCAGTACTTC
v_gene: TRBV6-6; len: 15; abundance: -; j_gene: TRBJ2-3; d_gene: -; CDR3aa: CASSEGGSSTDTQYF; CDR3nt: TGTGCCAGCAGTGAGGGTGGGAGTAGCACAGATACGCAGTATTTT
v_gene: TRBV7-4; len: 14; abundance: -; j_gene: TRBJ2-2; d_gene: -; CDR3aa: CASSSLGDTGEPFF; CDR3nt: TGTGCCAGCAGCTCATTGGGGGACACCGGGGAGCCGTTTTTT
v_gene: TRBV4-3; len: 15; abundance: -; j_gene: TRBJ2-7; d_gene: TRBD1; CDR3aa: CASSQGGQGGYEQYF; CDR3nt: TGCGCCAGCAGCCAAGGGGGACAGGGAGGCTACGAGCAGTACTTC
v_gene: TRBV6-6; len: 15; abundance: -; j_gene: TRBJ2-1; d_gene: TRBD2; CDR3aa: CASSISERGGSEQFF; CDR3nt: TGTGCCAGCAGCATAAGCGAGCGGGGGGGCAGTGAGCAGTTCTTC
v_gene: TRBV19; len: 15; abundance: -; j_gene: TRBJ2-3; d_gene: TRBD2; CDR3aa: CASRKTSGIPNTQYF; CDR3nt: TGTGCCAGTAGAAAGACTAGCGGGATTCCAAATACGCAGTATTTT
v_gene: TRBV10-3; len: 16; abundance: few; j_gene: TRBJ1-6; d_gene: -; CDR3aa: CAISESHRQGKSPLHF; CDR3nt: TGTGCCATCAGTGAGTCCCATCGCCAGGGGAAATCGCCCCTCCACTTT
v_gene: TRBV6-8; len: 13; abundance: once; j_gene: TRBJ1-6; d_gene: TRBD1; CDR3aa: CASSRDSGSPLHF; CDR3nt: TGTGCCAGCAGCCGGGACAGCGGGTCACCCCTCCACTTT
v_gene: TRBV10-3; len: 15; abundance: few; j_gene: TRBJ2-3; d_gene: -; CDR3aa: CAISDSIGRVDTQYF; CDR3nt: TGTGCCATCAGCGACTCCATCGGTAGGGTAGATACGCAGTATTTT
v_gene: TRBV5-1; len: 16; abundance: -; j_gene: TRBJ1-1; d_gene: -; CDR3aa: CASSLDPMWVNTEAFF; CDR3nt: TGCGCCAGCAGCTTGGACCCCATGTGGGTGAACACTGAAGCTTTCTTT
v_gene: TRBV27; len: 16; abundance: few; j_gene: TRBJ1-2; d_gene: -; CDR3aa: CASSLAAGPSPYGYTF; CDR3nt: TGTGCCAGCAGTTTAGCGGCAGGGCCGAGTCCCTATGGCTACACCTTC
v_gene: TRBV7-2; len: 11; abundance: few; j_gene: TRBJ1-2; d_gene: -; CDR3aa: CASSLDRRPTF; CDR3nt: TGTGCCAGCAGCTTAGACCGCAGGCCGACCTTC
v_gene: TRBV20-1; len: 13; abundance: few; j_gene: TRBJ2-1; d_gene: -; CDR3aa: CSAIVGSYNEQFF; CDR3nt: TGCAGTGCTATTGTTGGCAGCTACAATGAGCAGTTCTTC